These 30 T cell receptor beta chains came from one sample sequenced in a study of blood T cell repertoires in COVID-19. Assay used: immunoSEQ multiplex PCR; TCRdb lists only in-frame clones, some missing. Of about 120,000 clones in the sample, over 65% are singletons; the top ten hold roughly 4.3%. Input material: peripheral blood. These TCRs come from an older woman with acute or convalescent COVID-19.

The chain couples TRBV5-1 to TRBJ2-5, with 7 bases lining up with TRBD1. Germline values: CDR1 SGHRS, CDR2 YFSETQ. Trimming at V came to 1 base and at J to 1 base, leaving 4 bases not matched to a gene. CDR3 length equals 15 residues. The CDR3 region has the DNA TGCGCCAGCAGCTTGAGGGGACAGACCCAAGAGACCCAGTACTTC. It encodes CASSLRGQTQETQYF.

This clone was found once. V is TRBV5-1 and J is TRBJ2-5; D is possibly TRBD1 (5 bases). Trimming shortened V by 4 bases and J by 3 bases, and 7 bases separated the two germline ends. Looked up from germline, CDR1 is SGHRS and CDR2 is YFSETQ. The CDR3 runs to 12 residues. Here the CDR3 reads CASSRREETQYF. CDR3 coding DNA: TGCGCCAGCAGCCGCAGGGAAGAGACCCAGTACTTC.

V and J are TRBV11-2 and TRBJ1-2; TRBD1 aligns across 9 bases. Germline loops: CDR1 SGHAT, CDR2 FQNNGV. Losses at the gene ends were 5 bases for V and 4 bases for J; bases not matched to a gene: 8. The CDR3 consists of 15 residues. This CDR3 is CASSPHRGRIYGYTF. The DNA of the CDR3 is TGTGCCAGCAGCCCGCACAGGGGGCGCATCTATGGCTACACCTTC.

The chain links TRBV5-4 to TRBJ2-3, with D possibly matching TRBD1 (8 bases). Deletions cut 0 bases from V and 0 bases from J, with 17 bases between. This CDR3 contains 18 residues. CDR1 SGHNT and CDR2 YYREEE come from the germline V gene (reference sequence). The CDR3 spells CASSLGQGRGFSTDTQYF. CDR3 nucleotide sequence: TGTGCCAGCAGCTTGGGACAGGGGCGGGGGTTCAGCACAGATACGCAGTATTTT.

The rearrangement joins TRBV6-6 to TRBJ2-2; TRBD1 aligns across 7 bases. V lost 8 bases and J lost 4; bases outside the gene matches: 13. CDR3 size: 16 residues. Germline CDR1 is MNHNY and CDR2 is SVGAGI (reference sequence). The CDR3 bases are TGTGCCAGCTTACTGACGACAGGGATGAGCACCGGGGAGCTGTTTTTT. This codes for CASLLTTGMSTGELFF.

This chain's CDR3 is CASSPGTSSRSAYEQYV. The CDR3 DNA reads TGTGCCAGCAGTCCCGGGACATCGTCCCGGAGCGCCTACGAGCAGTACGTC. The gene calls are TRBV6-2 or TRBV6-3 and TRBJ2-7, with D possibly TRBD1 on 6 matching bases. V lost 5 bases and J lost 2, with 22 bases in between. Per germline, CDR1 MNHEY and CDR2 SVGEGT. The CDR3 covers 17 residues.

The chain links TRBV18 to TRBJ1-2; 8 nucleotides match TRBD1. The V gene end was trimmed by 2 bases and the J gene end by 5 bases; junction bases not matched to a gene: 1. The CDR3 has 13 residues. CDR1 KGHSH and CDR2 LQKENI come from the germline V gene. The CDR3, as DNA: TGTGCCAGCTCACCAGACAGGGGTTATGGCTACACCTTC. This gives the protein CASSPDRGYGYTF.

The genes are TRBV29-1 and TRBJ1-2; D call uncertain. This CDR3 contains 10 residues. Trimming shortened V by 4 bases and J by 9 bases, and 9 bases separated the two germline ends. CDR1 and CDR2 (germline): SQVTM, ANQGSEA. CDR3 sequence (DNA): TGCAGCGTTGCAGACGTTCGCTACACCTTC. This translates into CSVADVRYTF.

CDR3 sequence reads: CASSFEGAWGEQFF. In nucleotides, the CDR3 is TGTGCCAGCAGCTTCGAGGGGGCGTGGGGTGAGCAGTTCTTC. The chain combines TRBV5-6 with TRBJ2-1; 7 bases align to TRBD1. V dropped 2 bases and J dropped 9; count of bases not matched to a gene: 8. The CDR3 is made up of 14 amino acids. The germline V gene encodes CDR1 SGHDT and CDR2 YYEEEE.

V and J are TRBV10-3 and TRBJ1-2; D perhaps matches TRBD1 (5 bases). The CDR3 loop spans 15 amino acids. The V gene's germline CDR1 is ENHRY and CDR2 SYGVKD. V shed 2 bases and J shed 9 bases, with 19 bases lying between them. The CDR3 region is CAISETRVIQERYTF. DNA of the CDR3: TGTGCCATCAGTGAGACCCGAGTGATACAGGAGCGCTACACCTTC.

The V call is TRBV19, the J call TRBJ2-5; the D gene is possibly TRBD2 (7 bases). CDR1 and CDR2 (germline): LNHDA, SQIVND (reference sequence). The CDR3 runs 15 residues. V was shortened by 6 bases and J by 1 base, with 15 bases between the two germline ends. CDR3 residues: CASSPRRGPQETQYF. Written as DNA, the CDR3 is TGTGCCAGTAGCCCGCGGCGGGGGCCCCAAGAGACCCAGTACTTC.

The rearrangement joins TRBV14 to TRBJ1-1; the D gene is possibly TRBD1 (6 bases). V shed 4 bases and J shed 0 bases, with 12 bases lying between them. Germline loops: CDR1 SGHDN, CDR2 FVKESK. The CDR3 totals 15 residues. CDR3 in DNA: TGTGCCAGCAGCCCCGGTGGGGGCTTGAACACTGAAGCTTTCTTT. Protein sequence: CASSPGGGLNTEAFF. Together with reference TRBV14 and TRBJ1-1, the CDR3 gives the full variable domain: EAGVTQFPSHSVIEKGQTVTLRCDPISGHDNLYWYRRVMGKEIKFLLHFVKESKQDESGMPNNRFLAERTGGTYSTLKVQPAELEDSGVYFCASSPGGGLNTEAFFGQGTRLTVV.

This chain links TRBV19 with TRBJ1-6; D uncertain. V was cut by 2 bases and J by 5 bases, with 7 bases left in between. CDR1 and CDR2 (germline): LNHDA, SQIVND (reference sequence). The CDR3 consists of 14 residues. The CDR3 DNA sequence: TGTGCCAGTAGTATACCGGTGAATAATTCACCCCTCCACTTT. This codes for CASSIPVNNSPLHF. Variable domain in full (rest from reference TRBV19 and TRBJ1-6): DGGITQSPKYLFRKEGQNVTLSCEQNLNHDAMYWYRQDPGQGLRLIYYSQIVNDFQKGDIAEGYSVSREKKESFPLTVTSAQKNPTAFYLCASSIPVNNSPLHFGNGTRLTVT.

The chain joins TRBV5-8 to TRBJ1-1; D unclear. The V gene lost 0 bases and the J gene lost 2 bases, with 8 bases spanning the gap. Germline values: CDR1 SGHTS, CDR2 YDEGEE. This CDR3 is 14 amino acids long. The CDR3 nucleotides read TGTGCCAGCAGCTTGGGACTACCCAACACTGAAGCTTTCTTT. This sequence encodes CASSLGLPNTEAFF. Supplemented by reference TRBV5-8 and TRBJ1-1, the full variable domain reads EAGVTQSPTHLIKTRGQQATLRCSPISGHTSVYWYQQALGLGLQFLLWYDEGEERNRGNFPPRFSGRQFPNYSSELNVNALELEDSALYLCASSLGLPNTEAFFGQGTRLTVV.

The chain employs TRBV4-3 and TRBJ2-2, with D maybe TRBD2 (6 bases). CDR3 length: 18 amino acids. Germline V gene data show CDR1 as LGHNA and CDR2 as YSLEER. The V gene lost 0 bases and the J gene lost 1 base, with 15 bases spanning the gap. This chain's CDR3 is CASSQDRAPRGNTGELFF. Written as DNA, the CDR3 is TGCGCCAGCAGCCAAGATAGAGCCCCGCGGGGGAACACCGGGGAGCTGTTTTTT.

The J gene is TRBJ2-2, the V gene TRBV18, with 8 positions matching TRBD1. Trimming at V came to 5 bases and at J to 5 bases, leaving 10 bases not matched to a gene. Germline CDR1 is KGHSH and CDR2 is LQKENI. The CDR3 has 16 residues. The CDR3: CASSSARTGRTGELFF. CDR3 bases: TGTGCCAGCTCATCCGCTCGGACAGGGCGAACCGGGGAGCTGTTTTTT.

The CDR3 nucleotides read TGTGCCACCAGCAGGGACATATCGAACACTGAAGCTTTCTTT. It codes for CATSRDISNTEAFF. V is TRBV15 and J is TRBJ1-1; D is possibly TRBD1 (5 bases). Germline V CDR1 and CDR2: LNHNV, YYDKDF (reference sequence). Between the trimmed V and J ends, which lost 3 bases and 1 base, there was a span of 9 bases. The CDR3 length is 14 residues. Using reference TRBV15 and TRBJ1-1 for the parts outside the CDR3, the full variable domain is DAMVIQNPRYQVTQFGKPVTLSCSQTLNHNVMYWYQQKSSQAPKLLFHYYDKDFNNEADTPDNFQSRRPNTSFCFLDIRSPGLGDTAMYLCATSRDISNTEAFFGQGTRLTVV.

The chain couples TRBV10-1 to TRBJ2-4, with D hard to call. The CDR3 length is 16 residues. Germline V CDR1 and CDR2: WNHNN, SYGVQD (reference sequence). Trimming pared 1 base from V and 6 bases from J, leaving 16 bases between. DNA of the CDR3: TGCGCCAGCAGTGAGTTCGAATCTACCCCACCAAACATTCAGTACTTC. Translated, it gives CASSEFESTPPNIQYF.

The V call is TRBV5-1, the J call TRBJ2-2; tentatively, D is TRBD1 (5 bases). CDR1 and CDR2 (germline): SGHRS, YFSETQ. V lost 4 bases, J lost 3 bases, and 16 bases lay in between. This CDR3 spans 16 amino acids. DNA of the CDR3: TGCGCCAGCAGCCAGGTTGACAGAGGAGACACCGGGGAGCTGTTTTTT. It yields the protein CASSQVDRGDTGELFF.

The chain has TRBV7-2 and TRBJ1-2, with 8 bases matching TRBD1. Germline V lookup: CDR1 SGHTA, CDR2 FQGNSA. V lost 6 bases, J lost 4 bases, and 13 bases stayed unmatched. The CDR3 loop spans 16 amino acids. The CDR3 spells CASSSLPGQVRYGYTF. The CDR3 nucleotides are TGTGCCAGCAGTTCCCTCCCGGGACAGGTCCGCTATGGCTACACCTTC.

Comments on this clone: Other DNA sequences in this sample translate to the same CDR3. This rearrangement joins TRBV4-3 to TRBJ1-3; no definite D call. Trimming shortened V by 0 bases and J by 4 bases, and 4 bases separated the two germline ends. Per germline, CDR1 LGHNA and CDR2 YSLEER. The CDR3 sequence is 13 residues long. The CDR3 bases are TGCGCCAGCAGCCAAGACAGGGGAAACACCATATATTTT. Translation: CASSQDRGNTIYF.

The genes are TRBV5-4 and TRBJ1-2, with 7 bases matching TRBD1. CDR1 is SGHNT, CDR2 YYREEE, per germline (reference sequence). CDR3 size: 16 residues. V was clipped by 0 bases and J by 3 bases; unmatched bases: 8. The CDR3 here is CASSLEKGALDYGYTF. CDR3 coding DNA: TGTGCCAGCAGCTTGGAGAAGGGGGCGCTTGACTATGGCTACACCTTC. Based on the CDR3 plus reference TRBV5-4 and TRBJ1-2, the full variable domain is ETGVTQSPTHLIKTRGQQVTLRCSSQSGHNTVSWYQQALGQGPQFIFQYYREEENGRGNFPPRFSGLQFPNYSSELNVNALELDDSALYLCASSLEKGALDYGYTFGSGTRLTVV.

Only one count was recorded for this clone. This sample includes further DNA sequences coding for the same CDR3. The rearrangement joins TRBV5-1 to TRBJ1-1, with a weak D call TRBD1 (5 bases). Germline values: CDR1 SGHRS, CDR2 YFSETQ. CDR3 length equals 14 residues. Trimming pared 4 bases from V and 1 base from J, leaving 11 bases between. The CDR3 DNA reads TGCGCCAGCAGCCCCGGAACAGGGAACACTGAAGCTTTCTTT. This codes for CASSPGTGNTEAFF. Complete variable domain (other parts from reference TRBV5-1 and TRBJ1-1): KAGVTQTPRYLIKTRGQQVTLSCSPISGHRSVSWYQQTPGQGLQFLFEYFSETQRNKGNFPGRFSGRQFSNSRSEMNVSTLELGDSALYLCASSPGTGNTEAFFGQGTRLTVV.

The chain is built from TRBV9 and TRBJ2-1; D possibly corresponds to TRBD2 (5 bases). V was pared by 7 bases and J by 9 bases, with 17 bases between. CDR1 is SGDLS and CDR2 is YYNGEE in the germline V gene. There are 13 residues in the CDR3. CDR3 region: CASSRRTGGEQFF. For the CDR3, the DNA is TGTGCCAGCTCCCGTCGCACCGGAGGTGAGCAGTTCTTC.

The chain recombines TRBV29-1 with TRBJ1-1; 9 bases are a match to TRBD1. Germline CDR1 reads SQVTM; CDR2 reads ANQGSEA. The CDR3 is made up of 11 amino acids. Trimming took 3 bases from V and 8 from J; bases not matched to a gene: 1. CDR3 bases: TGCAGCGTTGATGGACAGGGGGAAGCTTTCTTT. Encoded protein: CSVDGQGEAFF.

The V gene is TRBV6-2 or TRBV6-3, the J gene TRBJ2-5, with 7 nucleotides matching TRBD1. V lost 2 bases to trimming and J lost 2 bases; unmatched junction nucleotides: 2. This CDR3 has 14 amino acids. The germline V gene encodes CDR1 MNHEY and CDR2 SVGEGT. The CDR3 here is CASSYGTAQETQYF. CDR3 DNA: TGTGCCAGCAGTTACGGGACAGCACAAGAGACCCAGTACTTC.

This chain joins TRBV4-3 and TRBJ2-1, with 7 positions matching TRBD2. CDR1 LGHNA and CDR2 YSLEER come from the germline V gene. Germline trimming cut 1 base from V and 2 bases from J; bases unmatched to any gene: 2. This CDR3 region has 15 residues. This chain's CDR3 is CASSQARGAYNEQFF. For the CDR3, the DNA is TGCGCCAGCAGCCAAGCTCGGGGGGCCTACAATGAGCAGTTCTTC.

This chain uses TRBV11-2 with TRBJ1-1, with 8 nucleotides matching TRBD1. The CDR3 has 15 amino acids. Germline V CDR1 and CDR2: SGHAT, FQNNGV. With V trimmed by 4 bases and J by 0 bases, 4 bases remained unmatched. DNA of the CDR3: TGTGCCAGCAGCTCCCCACAGGGGGTGAACACTGAAGCTTTCTTT. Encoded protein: CASSSPQGVNTEAFF.

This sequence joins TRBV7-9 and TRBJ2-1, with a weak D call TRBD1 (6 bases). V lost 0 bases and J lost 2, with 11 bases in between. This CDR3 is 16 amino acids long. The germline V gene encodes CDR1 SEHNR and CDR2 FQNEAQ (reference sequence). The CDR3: CASSLAGATPYNEQFF. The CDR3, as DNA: TGTGCCAGCAGCTTAGCGGGGGCCACTCCCTACAATGAGCAGTTCTTC. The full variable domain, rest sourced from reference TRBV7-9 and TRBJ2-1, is DTGVSQNPRHKITKRGQNVTFRCDPISEHNRLYWYRQTLGQGPEFLTYFQNEAQLEKSRLLSDRFSAERPKGSFSTLEIQRTEQGDSAMYLCASSLAGATPYNEQFFGPGTRLTVL.

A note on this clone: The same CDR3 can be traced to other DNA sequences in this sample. CDR3 sequence: CASSTGSDGYGYTF. CDR3 bases: TGTGCCAGCTCAACAGGATCAGACGGCTATGGCTACACCTTC. The gene calls are TRBV18 and TRBJ1-2; D might be TRBD1 (5 bases). The CDR3 length is 14 residues. Germline loops: CDR1 KGHSH, CDR2 LQKENI. The germline V and J ends were trimmed by 5 bases and 4 bases, with 14 bases remaining between them.